This T cell receptor (beta chain) derives from a study of T cells in Graves' hyperthyroidism and ophthalmopathy. Regarding the study as a whole: The blood repertoire included most of the expanded thyroid clonotypes above 0.001.

The CDR3 covers 11 residues. Germline lookup yields CDR1 MGHDK and CDR2 SYGVNS. With V trimmed by 8 bases and J by 5 bases, 2 bases remained unmatched. Amplified regions were TCR beta CDR3 sequences from RNA transcripts. HTBI primers were the set used in a first-round RT-PCR of the TCR CDR3. TCRdb re-called the multiplex PCR reads through MiXCR, storing one row per CDR3 protein. The profile covers 45,000 to 75,000 distinct CDR3 sequences, with roughly 50% appearing a single time and 9.5% to 15% taken by the ten largest. Duration under 3 months, a NOSPECS grade of at least 4, and a Clinical Activity Score of at least 3 characterized the ophthalmopathy patients. To note about this clonotype: The antigen remains unidentified.

The V and J genes are TRBV25-1 and TRBJ2-7; 8 nucleotides agree with TRBD1. Sequencing input: blood. The TCR sequence derives from a woman in her twenties or thirties with Graves' ophthalmopathy. The CDR3 loop is CASADRDEQYF. CDR3 DNA: TGTGCCAGCGCGGACAGGGACGAGCAGTACTTC.